Listed here are 3 T cell receptor beta chains from one sample, sequenced in a study of blood T cell repertoires in COVID-19 (dated by TCRdb to 2019 to 2021). Library preparation was by the immunoSEQ multiplex PCR assay. TCRdb took this table from immuneACCESS and kept in-frame rearrangements with V and J called. Such tables lack part of the clones; where checked against another copy, unresolved V genes explain under half of the gap, and the rest is unexplained. This sample lists approximately 170,000 clones; around 84% were detected once. The ten top clones hold 4.5% to 7.5% of the sample. Source material: PBMCs or T cells enriched from blood (not recorded which). Receptors originate from a man in his forties or fifties who had recovered from COVID-19.

This clone was seen more than once but under ten times. The chain combines TRBV13 with TRBJ1-1; D perhaps matches TRBD1 (6 bases). CDR1 and CDR2 (germline): PRHDT, FYEKMQ (reference sequence). V was cut by 5 bases and J by 0 bases, with 19 bases left in between. The CDR3 has 17 residues. The CDR3 region is CASSPSPQGNMNTEAFF. The DNA of the CDR3 is TGTGCCAGCAGCCCCTCGCCACAGGGAAACATGAACACTGAAGCTTTCTTT.

As concerns this clone: This sample also contains other DNA sequences that code for the same CDR3. This chain uses TRBV4-2 with TRBJ1-2, with TRBD1 matching 12 bases. Germline V CDR1 and CDR2: LGHNA, YNFKEQ. The junction had 6 bases not matched to a gene; V was cut back by 0 bases and J by 7 bases. CDR3 length: 16 residues. Here the CDR3 reads CASSQDPGQGARGYTF. CDR3 nucleotides: TGTGCCAGCAGCCAAGATCCGGGACAGGGGGCGCGTGGCTACACCTTC.

This clone was recorded once. The rearrangement links TRBV3-1 (or the pseudogene TRBV3-2) to TRBJ2-7, with D perhaps TRBD1 (5 bases). Germline CDR1 reads LGHDT; CDR2 reads YNNKEL (reference sequence). Deletions cut 5 bases from V and 2 bases from J, with 10 bases between. The CDR3 runs to 13 residues. The CDR3 region has the DNA TGTGCCAGCAGCGGGGCCGGCACCTACGAGCAGTACGTC. Translated, it gives CASSGAGTYEQYV.